This T cell receptor beta chain was obtained from a study of technical replicates of blood from a few donors. Assay: immunoSEQ multiplex PCR; the TCRdb copy retains only in-frame clones and omits some. The table has around 15,000 clones, roughly 84% seen once. This CDR3 has 14 residues. CDR1 is MNHEY, CDR2 SMNVEV, per germline (reference sequence). Germline trimming cut 1 base from V and 6 bases from J; bases unmatched to any gene: 5. The chain joins TRBV27 to TRBJ2-7, with 8 bases aligning to TRBD1. The sample consisted of PBMCs. The TCR sequence derives from a human donor in good health. CDR3 residues: CASSLFDRGGEQYF. In DNA, the CDR3 is TGTGCCAGCAGTTTATTTGACAGGGGCGGCGAGCAGTACTTC.